Listed below are T cell receptor beta chains from one sample, sequenced in a study of blood T cell repertoires in COVID-19. Assay: immunoSEQ multiplex PCR; the TCRdb copy retains only in-frame clones and omits some. The table lists more than 12,000 clones, roughly nine tenths of them singletons. The material sequenced was peripheral blood. The source is a human donor in a cohort sampled during active COVID-19. CDR3s include the opening cysteine and the closing phenylalanine or tryptophan. A D gene is named only where the DNA matches it firmly. Clone size is given for some rows only: seen once, a few or many times, or a class if the clone is expanded.

clone_size j_call v_call d_call cdr3_aa cdr3_nt
- TRBJ1-1 TRBV5-1 - CASSPWGASDRAFF TGCGCCAGCAGCCCATGGGGAGCGTCGGACCGAGCTTTCTTT
- TRBJ2-7 TRBV7-9 TRBD2 CASSPTGGFFSQSSYEQYF TGTGCCAGCAGCCCTACGGGGGGGTTTTTCAGTCAGAGCTCCTACGAGCAGTACTTC
- TRBJ2-7 TRBV3-1/TRBV3-2 - CASSYRSREQYF TGTGCCAGCAGCTACAGGTCTCGGGAGCAGTACTTC
- TRBJ1-2 TRBV3-1/TRBV3-2 TRBD1 CAISTGGYGYTF TGTGCCATCTCGACAGGGGGTTATGGCTACACCTTC
- TRBJ2-7 TRBV6-5 TRBD1 CASTTGGQGFYEQYF TGTGCCAGTACCACGGGGGGACAGGGATTTTACGAGCAGTACTTC
few TRBJ2-2 TRBV7-3 TRBD1 CASSPRDRRNTGELFF TGTGCCAGCAGCCCACGGGACAGGAGGAACACCGGGGAGCTGTTTTTT
- TRBJ1-5 TRBV9 - CASSVGQGRDQPQHF TGTGCCAGCAGCGTAGGGCAGGGTCGAGATCAGCCCCAGCATTTT
- TRBJ2-7 TRBV5-6 TRBD2 CASSLRTSGSYEQYF TGTGCCAGCAGTCTCCGGACTAGCGGGAGCTACGAGCAGTACTTC
once TRBJ2-5 TRBV5-1 TRBD2 CASSWTRFQETQYF TGCGCCAGCAGCTGGACTAGATTTCAAGAGACCCAGTACTTC
- TRBJ2-7 TRBV6-2/TRBV6-3 TRBD1 CASSYLTGALSYEQYF TGTGCCAGCAGTTACTTGACAGGGGCCCTCTCCTACGAGCAGTACTTC
- TRBJ2-1 TRBV3-1/TRBV3-2 TRBD2 CASALAGTPGIEQFF TGTGCCAGCGCCTTAGCGGGCACCCCAGGTATAGAGCAGTTCTTC
- TRBJ1-5 TRBV7-8 - CASSLALGEASPQHF TGTGCCAGCAGCTTAGCGCTCGGGGAAGCGAGCCCCCAGCATTTT
- TRBJ1-4 TRBV3-1/TRBV3-2 - CASSQDPTLEKLFF TGTGCCAGCAGCCAAGATCCAACTCTGGAAAAACTGTTTTTT
- TRBJ2-3 TRBV24-1 - CATSASDTQYF TGTGCCACCAGTGCGTCAGATACGCAGTATTTT
- TRBJ1-6 TRBV5-1 TRBD1 CASSLAQGAGYNSPLHF TGCGCCAGCAGCTTGGCCCAGGGGGCAGGCTATAATTCACCCCTCCACTTT
- TRBJ1-4 TRBV7-3 - CASSLTGVSANEKLFF TGTGCCAGCAGCTTAACAGGGGTCTCCGCAAACGAAAAACTGTTTTTT
few TRBJ1-5 TRBV9 - CASSVGATGQPQHF TGTGCCAGCAGCGTAGGGGCTACAGGGCAGCCCCAGCATTTT
- TRBJ1-4 TRBV6-2/TRBV6-3 - CASSSGDEPGGEKLFF TGTGCCAGCAGTTCGGGGGACGAACCAGGAGGTGAAAAACTGTTTTTT
- TRBJ1-5 TRBV6-6 - CASSWGVEMAQHF TGTGCCAGCAGTTGGGGAGTGGAGATGGCCCAGCATTTT
- TRBJ1-4 TRBV6-5 TRBD1 CASTKGQGNEKLFF TGTGCCAGCACCAAGGGACAGGGAAATGAAAAACTGTTTTTT
- TRBJ2-7 TRBV20-1 - CSASSWANGRDYEQYF TGCAGTGCTAGTTCATGGGCAAACGGACGGGACTACGAGCAGTACTTC
- TRBJ2-3 TRBV9 - CASSVVGGPTDTQYF TGTGCCAGCAGCGTAGTCGGAGGCCCCACAGATACGCAGTATTTT
- TRBJ1-4 TRBV27 - CASSSRGGANEKLFF TGTGCCAGCAGCTCACGTGGGGGGGCTAATGAAAAACTGTTTTTT
- TRBJ2-3 TRBV19 - CASSIGEASRNTQYF TGTGCCAGTAGTATCGGGGAGGCTAGCAGGAATACGCAGTATTTT
- TRBJ2-5 TRBV5-1 TRBD2 CASSLGRAGGETQYF TGCGCCAGCAGCTTGGGAAGAGCGGGAGGAGAGACCCAGTACTTC